The 19 T cell receptor beta chains given below trace back to one sample, sequenced in a study of beta chain features in type 1 diabetes. Findings of the study overall: Type 1 diabetes patients had TCRB CDR3s that were shorter (moderately but significantly so) in all four CD4+ subsets.

As every portion of the isolated RNA was reverse transcribed, the sequencing read expressed TCRB transcripts. Repertoires were generated with immunoSEQ multiplex PCR, while TCRdb's copy carries only in-frame clones and drops some. In the table there are 150,000 to 200,000 clones, roughly 9% of which are singletons. These receptors' antigens are unknown. The sample consisted of central memory CD4+ T cells from blood. The receptors were gathered from a woman aged 25-40 years with type 1 diabetes.

This clone was recorded a few times. The V call is TRBV7-3, the J call TRBJ2-1; D remains unclear. Germline values: CDR1 SGHTA, CDR2 FQGTGA. V dropped 5 bases and J dropped 9 bases, with 8 bases sitting between them. The CDR3 has 11 residues. CDR3: CASSAGSEQFF. CDR3 in DNA: TGTGCCAGCAGCGCAGGCTCTGAGCAGTTCTTC.

In its sample, this clone was seen a few times. The J gene is TRBJ1-5, the V gene TRBV23-1, with TRBD1 matching over 8 bases. TRBV23-1 is an ORF, and what it does is uncertain. Trimming took 0 bases from V and 2 from J; bases not matched to a gene: 6. The CDR3 is 17 residues long. CDR3 nucleotides: TGCGCCAGCAGTCAATCTGGCGGGACAGGAGGCAATCAGCCCCAGCATTTT. The encoded protein is CASSQSGGTGGNQPQHF.

The CDR3, as DNA: TGTGCCAGCAAGTTACTAGCGGGAGCGCACTACGAGCAGTACTTC. It codes for CASKLLAGAHYEQYF. The chain links TRBV27 to TRBJ2-7; 11 bases line up with TRBD2. The CDR3 is 15 residues long. Trimming removed 7 bases from V and 3 bases from J; junction bases left unmatched: 8. CDR1 and CDR2 from the germline V gene are MNHEY and SMNVEV (reference sequence).

This clone was counted between two and nine times. This chain connects TRBV9 to TRBJ2-1; TRBD2 is a possible D gene (6 bases). CDR3 length equals 16 residues. V lost 2 bases to trimming and J lost 0 bases, with 12 bases between them. From germline, CDR1 is SGDLS and CDR2 YYNGEE. CDR3 DNA: TGTGCCAGCAGCGTTTTTTCCGGGAGCTCCTACAATGAGCAGTTCTTC. Encoded protein: CASSVFSGSSYNEQFF.

This clone was seen a few times. The chain links TRBV18 to TRBJ2-7; 10 bases map to TRBD1. Germline lookup yields CDR1 KGHSH and CDR2 LQKENI. CDR3 length equals 14 residues. Trimming removed 6 bases from V and 1 base from J; junction bases left unmatched: 3. CDR3: CASSPGQGSYEQYF. CDR3 DNA: TGTGCCAGCTCCCCGGGACAGGGGTCCTACGAGCAGTACTTC.

The chain has TRBV4-1 and TRBJ2-1; the match to TRBD2 covers 10 bases. This CDR3 has 18 residues. From germline, CDR1 is MGHRA and CDR2 YSYEKL. Trimming removed 3 bases from V and 0 bases from J; junction bases left unmatched: 8. For the CDR3, the DNA is TGCGCCAGCAGCCATCGGACTAGCGGTTTTAGCTCCTACAATGAGCAGTTCTTC. Protein product: CASSHRTSGFSSYNEQFF.

The rearrangement joins TRBV30 to TRBJ2-3; a weak D match, TRBD2 (7 bases). The CDR3 is made up of 14 amino acids. The germline V and J ends were trimmed by 4 bases and 5 bases, with 16 bases remaining between them. From germline, CDR1 is GTSNPN and CDR2 SVGIG (reference sequence). CDR3 sequence reads: CAWNRGRGGDTQYF. The CDR3 DNA sequence: TGTGCCTGGAATCGGGGGAGGGGGGGAGATACGCAGTATTTT.

In this sample, this clone turned up a few times. This chain joins TRBV11-2 and TRBJ2-1; TRBD2 aligns across 16 bases. V shed 4 bases and J 8 bases; nucleotides not matched to a gene: 8. The germline V gene encodes CDR1 SGHAT and CDR2 FQNNGV. CDR3 length equals 17 residues. The CDR3 loop reads CASSSPPGLAGGYEQFF. The CDR3 DNA sequence: TGTGCCAGCAGCTCGCCACCGGGACTAGCGGGAGGGTATGAGCAGTTCTTC. The complete variable domain, with remaining parts taken from reference TRBV11-2 and TRBJ2-1, reads EAGVAQSPRYKIIEKRQSVAFWCNPISGHATLYWYQQILGQGPKLLIQFQNNGVVDDSQLPKDRFSAERLKGVDSTLKIQPAKLEDSAVYLCASSSPPGLAGGYEQFFGPGTRLTVL.

CDR3 protein: CSVGGTGTGNNQPQHF. The CDR3 region has the DNA TGCAGCGTTGGGGGTACAGGTACGGGTAATAATCAGCCCCAGCATTTT. V usage is TRBV29-1 and J usage is TRBJ1-5; TRBD1 is a possible D gene (5 bases). This CDR3 has 16 residues. V was clipped by 4 bases and J by 4 bases, with 20 bases between them. The V gene's germline CDR1 is SQVTM and CDR2 ANQGSEA.

This clone was recorded a few times. V and J are TRBV2 and TRBJ2-5, with 9 bases aligning to TRBD1. CDR1 SNHLY and CDR2 FYNNEI come from the germline V gene. This CDR3 is 15 amino acids long. V shed 9 bases, J shed 4 bases, and the junction held 12 bases outside the gene matches. The CDR3 region is CASDRGQGRAETQYF. CDR3 DNA: TGTGCCAGTGACCGCGGACAGGGGAGGGCAGAGACCCAGTACTTC.

There are a few counts of this clone. The chain links TRBV11-2 to TRBJ2-5; D possibly corresponds to TRBD2 (6 bases). The CDR3 is made up of 15 amino acids. Trimming shortened V by 5 bases and J by 5 bases, and 18 bases separated the two germline ends. Germline values: CDR1 SGHAT, CDR2 FQNNGV. The CDR3 sequence: CASSPRPEGGETQYF. Here the CDR3 DNA reads TGTGCCAGCAGCCCCAGGCCAGAGGGAGGTGAGACCCAGTACTTC.

The V call is TRBV7-9, the J call TRBJ2-1; 12 bases are shared with TRBD2. The germline V gene has CDR1 SEHNR and CDR2 FQNEAQ (reference sequence). The CDR3 length is 15 residues. Unmatched junction bases numbered 5, after V lost 5 bases and J lost 6 bases. The CDR3 DNA reads TGTGCCAGCAGCAGGACTAGCGGGATTCTCAATGAGCAGTTCTTC. This translates into CASSRTSGILNEQFF.

The sample holds a few counts of this clone. The chain links TRBV5-1 to TRBJ1-2; 7 bases agree with TRBD1. In germline, CDR1 is SGHRS, CDR2 YFSETQ. The J segment lost 6 bases and the V segment lost 4 bases, leaving 15 bases of the junction unmatched. The CDR3 length is 16 residues. CDR3 sequence (DNA): TGCGCCAGCAGCGCCGGGACAGAGGTCGGTAAGGATGGCTACACCTTC. This codes for CASSAGTEVGKDGYTF.

Worth noting for this clone: The junction shows a germline mismatch at one end, possibly a read error. The chain couples TRBV7-7 to TRBJ2-7; D gene unclear. The CDR3 length is 14 residues. The germline CDR1 and CDR2 sequences are SSHAT and FNYEAQ (reference sequence). In nucleotides, the CDR3 is TGTGCTAGCAGCTCAGCCCCTGGCCCGTACGAGCAGTACTTC. Translating it yields CASSSAPGPYEQYF.

A few counts support this clone. V is TRBV28 and J is TRBJ2-6; maybe TRBD2 (5 bases). The V gene's germline CDR1 is MDHEN and CDR2 SYDVKM. V lost 1 base and J lost 2, with 9 bases in between. This CDR3 spans 16 amino acids. CDR3 sequence reads: CASSLLFGAGANVLTF. Here the CDR3 DNA reads TGTGCCAGCAGTTTATTATTCGGGGCTGGGGCCAACGTCCTGACTTTC.

J is TRBJ2-5 and V is TRBV7-3; TRBD1 matches 9 bases. With 5 bases clipped from V and 5 bases from J, the junction kept 3 bases outside the gene matches. Germline CDR1 reads SGHTA; CDR2 reads FQGTGA. The CDR3 is made up of 13 amino acids. The CDR3 DNA follows: TGTGCCAGCAGCCGGACAGGGGATGAGACCCAGTACTTC. Translated, it gives CASSRTGDETQYF.

A few counts support this clone. The V call is TRBV9, the J call TRBJ2-7; TRBD1 aligns across 7 bases. This CDR3 is 14 amino acids long. Trimming took 5 bases from V and 3 from J; bases not matched to a gene: 8. Germline V CDR1 and CDR2: SGDLS, YYNGEE. In DNA form, the CDR3 reads TGTGCCAGCAGGGTCCGGGACAGAATCTACGAGCAGTACTTC. It specifies CASRVRDRIYEQYF.

The V gene is TRBV30, the J gene TRBJ1-1; the D gene is possibly TRBD1 (5 bases). The germline V gene has CDR1 GTSNPN and CDR2 SVGIG (reference sequence). The CDR3 runs to 13 residues. The V end was cut by 5 bases, the J end by 2 bases, with 12 bases between. The CDR3 region is CAWWGGRNTEAFF. The CDR3 DNA reads TGTGCCTGGTGGGGGGGAAGAAACACTGAAGCTTTCTTT.

The table lists this clone with a few counts. This sequence joins TRBV5-4 and TRBJ2-7; TRBD2 might be the D (7 bases). V lost 4 bases and J 2 bases, leaving 19 bases between the germline ends. The CDR3 is 16 residues long. CDR1 is SGHNT, CDR2 YYREEE, per germline (reference sequence). CDR3 DNA: TGTGCCAGCAGCCCGTGGGGGGGGGCGAACACCTACGAGCAGTACTTC. Translated: CASSPWGGANTYEQYF. Supplemented by reference TRBV5-4 and TRBJ2-7, the full variable domain reads ETGVTQSPTHLIKTRGQQVTLRCSSQSGHNTVSWYQQALGQGPQFIFQYYREEENGRGNFPPRFSGLQFPNYSSELNVNALELDDSALYLCASSPWGGANTYEQYFGPGTRLTVT.